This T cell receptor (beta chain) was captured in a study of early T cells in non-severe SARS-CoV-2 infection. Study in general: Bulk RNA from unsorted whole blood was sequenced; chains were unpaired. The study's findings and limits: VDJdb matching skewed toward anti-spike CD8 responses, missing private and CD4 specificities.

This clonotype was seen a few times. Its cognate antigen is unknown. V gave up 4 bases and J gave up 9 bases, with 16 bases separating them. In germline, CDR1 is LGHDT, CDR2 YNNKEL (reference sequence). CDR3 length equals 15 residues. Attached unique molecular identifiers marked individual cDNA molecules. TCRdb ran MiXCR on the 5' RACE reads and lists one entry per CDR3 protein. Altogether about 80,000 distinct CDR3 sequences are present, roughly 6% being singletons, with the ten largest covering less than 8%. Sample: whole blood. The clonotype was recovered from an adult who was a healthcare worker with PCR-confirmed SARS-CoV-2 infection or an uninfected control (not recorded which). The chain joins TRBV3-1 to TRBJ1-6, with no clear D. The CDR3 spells CASSPYQVRVSPLHF. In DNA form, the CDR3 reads TGTGCCAGCAGCCCTTACCAGGTTCGAGTTTCACCCCTCCACTTT.